The 6 T cell receptor beta chains below were found in one sample sequenced in a study of CD8 T cells in Susac syndrome. RNA was extracted with the RNeasy kit, and a quantity of about 0.45 to 1 ug was reverse transcribed using random hexamers. Each CDR3 protein gets one entry after TCRdb re-called the immunoSEQ multiplex PCR reads with MiXCR. The table has 75,000 to 100,000 distinct CDR3 sequences, roughly 93% seen once; the top ten hold less than 0.3%. The specimen was CD8+ T cells from PBMCs. All receptors derive from a human donor in good health.

This clonotype showed up just a few times. A read error may produce the germline difference seen at one junction end. V and J are TRBV29-1 and TRBJ1-2; a weak D match, TRBD1 (5 bases). Germline CDR1 reads SQVTM; CDR2 reads ANQGSEA. CDR3 length: 12 residues. The CDR3 here is CSASGGVYGYTF. The CDR3 DNA reads TGCAGCGCTTCTGGGGGGGTCTATGGCTACACTTTC.

V gene TRBV7-8 combines with J gene TRBJ2-2, with D unresolved. This CDR3 has 17 residues. Germline CDR1 is SGHVS and CDR2 is FQNEAQ. Trimming took 2 bases from V and 6 from J, leaving 19 bases between them. CDR3: CASSLNHGDSRAGELFF. In DNA, the CDR3 is TGTGCCAGCAGCTTAAATCATGGGGATTCACGCGCCGGGGAGCTGTTTTTT.

The V call is TRBV5-4, the J call TRBJ2-2; 8 bases are shared with TRBD1. The CDR3 spans 13 residues. V lost 4 bases and J lost 6; bases outside the gene matches: 2. Germline V gives CDR1 SGHNT, CDR2 YYREEE (reference sequence). The CDR3 here is CASSLTGAGELFF. The DNA for the CDR3 is TGTGCCAGCAGCCTGACAGGGGCCGGGGAGCTGTTTTTT.

The chain couples TRBV20-1 to TRBJ1-6; D is perhaps TRBD1 (5 bases). Germline V CDR1 and CDR2: DFQATT, SNEGSKA (reference sequence). V gave up 0 bases and J gave up 6 bases, with 15 bases separating them. The CDR3 sequence is 16 residues long. CDR3 sequence: CSAREGKGEINSPLHF. CDR3 bases: TGCAGTGCTAGAGAGGGAAAAGGGGAAATTAATTCACCCCTCCACTTT.

The table lists this clonotype with a count of one. The V call is TRBV18, the J call TRBJ2-7, with TRBD2 matching 7 bases. The CDR3 is 17 amino acids. Germline V gene sequence: CDR1 KGHSH, CDR2 LQKENI. Trimming took 3 bases from V and 1 from J; bases not matched to a gene: 12. CDR3 sequence: CASSPAEGGAKSYEQYF. CDR3 nucleotides: TGTGCCAGCTCACCTGCTGAGGGAGGGGCTAAATCCTACGAGCAGTACTTC.

The rearrangement uses TRBV3-1 and TRBJ2-5; D may be TRBD2 (6 bases). Trimming stripped 0 bases from V and 4 bases from J, with 15 bases between. The CDR3 runs 16 residues. Germline V gene lookup returns CDR1 LGHDT and CDR2 YNNKEL (reference sequence). The CDR3 is CASSQEEVRRGETQYF. The CDR3 DNA sequence: TGTGCCAGCAGCCAAGAAGAGGTGCGGCGGGGAGAGACCCAGTACTTC.